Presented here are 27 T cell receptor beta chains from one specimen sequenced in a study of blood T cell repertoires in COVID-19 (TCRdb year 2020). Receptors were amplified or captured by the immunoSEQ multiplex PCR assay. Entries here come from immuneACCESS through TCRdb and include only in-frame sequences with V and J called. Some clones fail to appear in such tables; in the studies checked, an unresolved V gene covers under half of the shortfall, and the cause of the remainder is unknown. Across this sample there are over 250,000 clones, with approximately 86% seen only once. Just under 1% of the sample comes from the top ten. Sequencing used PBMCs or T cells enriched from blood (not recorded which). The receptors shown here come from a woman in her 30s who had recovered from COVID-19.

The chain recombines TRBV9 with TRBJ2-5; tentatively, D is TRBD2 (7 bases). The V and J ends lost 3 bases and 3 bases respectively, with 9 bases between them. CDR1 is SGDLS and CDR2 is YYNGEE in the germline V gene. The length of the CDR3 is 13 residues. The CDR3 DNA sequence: TGTGCCAGCAGCGAGGGGGGGAAAGAGACCCAGTACTTC. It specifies CASSEGGKETQYF.

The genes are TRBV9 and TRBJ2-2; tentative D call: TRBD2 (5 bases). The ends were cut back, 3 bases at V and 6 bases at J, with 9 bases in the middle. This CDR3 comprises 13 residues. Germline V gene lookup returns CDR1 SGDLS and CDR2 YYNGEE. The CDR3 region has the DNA TGTGCCAGCAGCGCCCACGGGGCCGGGGAGCTGTTTTTT. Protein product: CASSAHGAGELFF.

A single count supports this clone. For the CDR3, the DNA is TGTGCCAGCAGCTTAGGGCGCTCGGGGGAATCGTGGAATGAGCAGTTCTTC. Amino acid sequence: CASSLGRSGESWNEQFF. The chain employs TRBV11-2 and TRBJ2-1; D possibly corresponds to TRBD2 (6 bases). Germline lookup yields CDR1 SGHAT and CDR2 FQNNGV. CDR3 length equals 17 residues. Trimming pared 1 base from V and 7 bases from J, leaving 20 bases between.

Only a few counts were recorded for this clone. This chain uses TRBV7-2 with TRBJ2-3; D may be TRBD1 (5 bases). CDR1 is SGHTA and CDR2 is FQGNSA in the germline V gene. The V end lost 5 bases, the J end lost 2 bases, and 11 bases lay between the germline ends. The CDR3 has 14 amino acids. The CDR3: CASSADSNTDTQYF. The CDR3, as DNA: TGTGCCAGCAGCGCAGACAGCAACACAGATACGCAGTATTTT.

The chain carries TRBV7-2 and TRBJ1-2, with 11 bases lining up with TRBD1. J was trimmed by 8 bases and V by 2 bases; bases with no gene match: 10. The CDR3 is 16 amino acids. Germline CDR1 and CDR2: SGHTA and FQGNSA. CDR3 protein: CASSLRPGTGGVGYTF. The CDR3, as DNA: TGTGCCAGCAGCTTACGTCCCGGGACAGGGGGTGTGGGCTACACCTTC.

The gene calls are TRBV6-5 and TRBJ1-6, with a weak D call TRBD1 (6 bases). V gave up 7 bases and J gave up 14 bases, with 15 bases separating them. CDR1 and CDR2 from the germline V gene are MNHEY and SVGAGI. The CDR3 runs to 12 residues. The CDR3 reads CASTWKGGTLHF. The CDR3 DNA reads TGTGCCAGCACCTGGAAAGGGGGAACCCTCCACTTT.

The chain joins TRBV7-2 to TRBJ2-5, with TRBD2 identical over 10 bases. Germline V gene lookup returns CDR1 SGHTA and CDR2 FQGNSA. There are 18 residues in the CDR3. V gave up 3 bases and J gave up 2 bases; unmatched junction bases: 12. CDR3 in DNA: TGTGCCAGCAGCTTGGGGTTGTTAGCGGGGGGTCCACAAGAGACCCAGTACTTC. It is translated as CASSLGLLAGGPQETQYF.

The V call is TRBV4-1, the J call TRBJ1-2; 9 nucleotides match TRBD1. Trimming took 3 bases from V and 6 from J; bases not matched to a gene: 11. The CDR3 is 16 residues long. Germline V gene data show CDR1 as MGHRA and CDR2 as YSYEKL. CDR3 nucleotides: TGCGCCAGCAGCCAGGCCCCATGGGGACAGGGTGATGGCTACACCTTC. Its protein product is CASSQAPWGQGDGYTF.

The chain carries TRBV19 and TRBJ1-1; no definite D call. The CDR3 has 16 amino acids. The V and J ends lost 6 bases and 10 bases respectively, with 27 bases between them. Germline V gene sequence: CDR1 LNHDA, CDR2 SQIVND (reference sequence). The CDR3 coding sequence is TGTGCCAGTAGAACAGCCTTTCCTCGACGGAACCCGTTAGCTTTCTTT. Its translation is CASRTAFPRRNPLAFF.

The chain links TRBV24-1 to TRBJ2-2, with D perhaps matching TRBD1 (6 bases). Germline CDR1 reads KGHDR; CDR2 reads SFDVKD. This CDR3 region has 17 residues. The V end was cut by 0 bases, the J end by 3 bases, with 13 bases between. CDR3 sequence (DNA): TGTGCCACCAGTGATTTGTATACAGGGCTTGACACCGGGGAGCTGTTTTTT. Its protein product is CATSDLYTGLDTGELFF.

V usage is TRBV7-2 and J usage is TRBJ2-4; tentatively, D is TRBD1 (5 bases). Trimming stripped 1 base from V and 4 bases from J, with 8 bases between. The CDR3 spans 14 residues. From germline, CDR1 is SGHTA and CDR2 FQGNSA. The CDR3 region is CASSLEAGKNIQYF. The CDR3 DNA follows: TGTGCCAGCAGCTTAGAGGCAGGGAAAAACATTCAGTACTTC.

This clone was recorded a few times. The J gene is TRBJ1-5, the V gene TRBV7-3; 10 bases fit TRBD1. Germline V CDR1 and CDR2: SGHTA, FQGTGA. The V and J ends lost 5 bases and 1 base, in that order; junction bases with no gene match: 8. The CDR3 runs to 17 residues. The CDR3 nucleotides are TGTGCCAGCAGCCATTTCAGGGACAGGGGAAGCAATCAGCCCCAGCATTTT. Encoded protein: CASSHFRDRGSNQPQHF.

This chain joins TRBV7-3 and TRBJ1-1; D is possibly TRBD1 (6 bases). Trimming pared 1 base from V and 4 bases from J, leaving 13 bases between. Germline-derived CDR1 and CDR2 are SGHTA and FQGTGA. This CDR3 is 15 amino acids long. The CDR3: CASSLRPRGGTEAFF. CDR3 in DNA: TGTGCCAGCAGCTTAAGGCCTAGGGGGGGCACTGAAGCTTTCTTT. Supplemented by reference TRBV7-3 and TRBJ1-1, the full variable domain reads GAGVSQTPSNKVTEKGKYVELRCDPISGHTALYWYRQSLGQGPEFLIYFQGTGAADDSGLPNDRFFAVRPEGSVSTLKIQRTERGDSAVYLCASSLRPRGGTEAFFGQGTRLTVV.

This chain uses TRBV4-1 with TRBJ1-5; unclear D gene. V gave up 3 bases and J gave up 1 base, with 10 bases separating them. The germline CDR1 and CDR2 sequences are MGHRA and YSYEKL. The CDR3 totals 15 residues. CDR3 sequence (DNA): TGCGCCAGCAGCCAGCATAGACAAAGCAATCAGCCCCAGCATTTT. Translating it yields CASSQHRQSNQPQHF.

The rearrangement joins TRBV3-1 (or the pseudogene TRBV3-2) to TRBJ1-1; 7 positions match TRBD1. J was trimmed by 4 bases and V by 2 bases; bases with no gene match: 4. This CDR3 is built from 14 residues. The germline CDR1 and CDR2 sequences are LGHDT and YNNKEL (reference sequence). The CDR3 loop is CASSQPGQSTEAFF. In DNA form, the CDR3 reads TGTGCCAGCAGCCAACCGGGACAGAGCACTGAAGCTTTCTTT.

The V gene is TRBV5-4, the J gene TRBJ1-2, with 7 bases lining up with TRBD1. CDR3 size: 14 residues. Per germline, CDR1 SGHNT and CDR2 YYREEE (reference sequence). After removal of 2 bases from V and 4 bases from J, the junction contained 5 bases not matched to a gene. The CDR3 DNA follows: TGTGCCAGCAGCTTAAAAGGGGGCATCTATGGCTACACCTTC. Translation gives CASSLKGGIYGYTF.

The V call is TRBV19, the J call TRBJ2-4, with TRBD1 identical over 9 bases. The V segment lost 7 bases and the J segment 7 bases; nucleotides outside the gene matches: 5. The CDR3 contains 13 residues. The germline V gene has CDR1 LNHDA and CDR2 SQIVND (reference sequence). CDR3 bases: TGTGCCAGTACCCGAGGACAGGGGAACATTCAGTACTTC. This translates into CASTRGQGNIQYF.

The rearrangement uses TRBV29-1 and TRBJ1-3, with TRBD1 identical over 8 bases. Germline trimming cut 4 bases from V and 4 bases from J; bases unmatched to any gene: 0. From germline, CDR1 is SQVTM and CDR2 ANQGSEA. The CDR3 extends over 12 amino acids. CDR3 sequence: CSVGQGGNTIYF. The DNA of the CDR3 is TGCAGCGTTGGACAGGGGGGAAACACCATATATTTT.

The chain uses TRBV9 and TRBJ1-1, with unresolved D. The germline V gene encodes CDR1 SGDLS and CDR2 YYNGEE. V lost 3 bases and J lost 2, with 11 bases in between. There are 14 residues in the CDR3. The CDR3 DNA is TGTGCCAGCAGCGCGACTCCGGTCAACACTGAAGCTTTCTTT. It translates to CASSATPVNTEAFF.

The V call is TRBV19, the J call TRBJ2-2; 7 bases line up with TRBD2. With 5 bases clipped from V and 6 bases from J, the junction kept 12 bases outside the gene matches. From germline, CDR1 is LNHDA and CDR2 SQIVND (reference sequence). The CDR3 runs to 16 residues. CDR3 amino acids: CASSPAGTTSSGELFF. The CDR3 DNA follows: TGTGCCAGTAGTCCGGCCGGGACTACTTCCTCCGGGGAGCTGTTTTTT.

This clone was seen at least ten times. The CDR3: CASSLGQAPLQGQFF. Written as DNA, the CDR3 is TGTGCCAGCAGCTTAGGACAGGCGCCCCTCCAAGGGCAGTTCTTC. The chain joins TRBV7-9 to TRBJ2-1, with a weak D call TRBD1 (6 bases). Trimming pared 1 base from V and 12 bases from J, leaving 19 bases between. This CDR3 has 15 residues. Germline CDR1 SEHNR, CDR2 FQNEAQ (reference sequence).

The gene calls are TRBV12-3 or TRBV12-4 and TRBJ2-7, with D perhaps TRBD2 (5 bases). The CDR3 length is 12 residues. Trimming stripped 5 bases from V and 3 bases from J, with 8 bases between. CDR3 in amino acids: CASSLDYYEQYF. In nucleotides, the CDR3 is TGTGCCAGCAGTCTCGACTACTACGAGCAGTACTTC.

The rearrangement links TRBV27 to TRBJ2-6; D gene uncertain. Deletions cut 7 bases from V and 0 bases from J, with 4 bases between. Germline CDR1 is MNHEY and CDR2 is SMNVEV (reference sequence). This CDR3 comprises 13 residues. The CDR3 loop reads CASTNSGANVLTF. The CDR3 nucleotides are TGTGCCAGCACAAACTCTGGGGCCAACGTCCTGACTTTC.

The CDR3 loop is CASSRGSSYGYTF. Here the CDR3 DNA reads TGTGCCAGCAGTCGAGGGTCTTCCTATGGCTACACCTTC. The V gene is TRBV27, the J gene TRBJ1-2; D ambiguous. Germline assignment: CDR1 MNHEY and CDR2 SMNVEV (reference sequence). Trimming took 5 bases from V and 4 from J, leaving 11 bases between them. The CDR3 runs to 13 residues.

The CDR3 sequence is CASRRSGGGNEQFF. The CDR3 bases are TGTGCCAGCAGGAGGAGCGGGGGGGGCAATGAGCAGTTCTTC. This chain joins TRBV28 and TRBJ2-1; 10 positions agree with TRBD2. Germline V gene sequence: CDR1 MDHEN, CDR2 SYDVKM. V lost 6 bases and J lost 6; bases outside the gene matches: 5. This CDR3 spans 14 amino acids.

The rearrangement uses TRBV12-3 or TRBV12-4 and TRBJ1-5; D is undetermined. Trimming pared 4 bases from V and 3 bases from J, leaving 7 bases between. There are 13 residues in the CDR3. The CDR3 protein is CASSWQDNQPQHF. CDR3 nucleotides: TGTGCCAGCAGTTGGCAGGACAATCAGCCCCAGCATTTT.

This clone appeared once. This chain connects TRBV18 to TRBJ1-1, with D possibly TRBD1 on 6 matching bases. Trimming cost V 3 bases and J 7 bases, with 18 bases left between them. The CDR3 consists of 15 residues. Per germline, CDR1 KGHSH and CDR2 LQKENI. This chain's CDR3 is CASSPRELGGGEAFF. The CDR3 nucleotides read TGTGCCAGCTCACCCAGGGAATTAGGGGGTGGTGAAGCTTTCTTT.